This T cell receptor beta chain emerged from a study of blood T cell repertoires in COVID-19. Participants spanned ages about 18 to 100 years and resided in roughly 22 US areas. The V end lost 3 bases, the J end lost 2 bases, and 10 bases lay between the germline ends. The CDR3 has 14 residues. Germline CDR1 is MNHNS and CDR2 is SASEGT. The method was immunoSEQ multiplex PCR; TCRdb's version includes in-frame clones alone and lacks a portion of them. The sample records about 160,000 clones, around 83% being singletons. This sequence was found in a woman between 50 and 59 years old in a cohort exposed to, infected with or recovered from COVID-19 (not recorded which). The source material was PBMCs or T cells enriched from blood (not recorded which). This chain uses TRBV6-1 with TRBJ1-1, with D perhaps matching TRBD1 (5 bases). In nucleotides, the CDR3 is TGTGCCAGCAGTGACGGACACTTTAACACTGAAGCTTTCTTT. Amino acids: CASSDGHFNTEAFF.